This T cell receptor beta chain emerged from a study of blood T cells in healthy people across ages. Overall study findings and caveats: Researchers said unsorted PBMCs prevented a conclusive naive versus antigen-experienced comparison. Diversity was estimated from one million T cells, and these estimates were considered underestimates.

CDR1 and CDR2 from the germline V gene are LGHNA and YSLEER. Trimming shortened V by 2 bases and J by 6 bases, and 10 bases separated the two germline ends. This CDR3 has 14 amino acids. On this clonotype: Its specificity is not known.

The second PCR ran about 6 to 11 cycles with a sample-barcoded 5' primer and J-beta primers. Via MiXCR, TCRdb re-called the 5' RACE reads, giving one row per CDR3 protein. The sample yields some 760,000 distinct CDR3 sequences, roughly 25% seen once. This same sample was also part of a study on T cells of mothers and their children. From that study: For each mother, over 9.5 million TCR beta CDR3 reads were obtained, and for each child, roughly 2.8 million. The authors detected no persistent microchimeric T cell clones.

The source material was blood. The source is a boy aged 5-17 years in good health. The chain employs TRBV4-3 and TRBJ2-2, with D tentatively TRBD1 (5 bases). CDR3 DNA: TGCGCCAGCAGCCAAAACTACAGGTCCGGGGAGCTGTTTTTT. Translation: CASSQNYRSGELFF.